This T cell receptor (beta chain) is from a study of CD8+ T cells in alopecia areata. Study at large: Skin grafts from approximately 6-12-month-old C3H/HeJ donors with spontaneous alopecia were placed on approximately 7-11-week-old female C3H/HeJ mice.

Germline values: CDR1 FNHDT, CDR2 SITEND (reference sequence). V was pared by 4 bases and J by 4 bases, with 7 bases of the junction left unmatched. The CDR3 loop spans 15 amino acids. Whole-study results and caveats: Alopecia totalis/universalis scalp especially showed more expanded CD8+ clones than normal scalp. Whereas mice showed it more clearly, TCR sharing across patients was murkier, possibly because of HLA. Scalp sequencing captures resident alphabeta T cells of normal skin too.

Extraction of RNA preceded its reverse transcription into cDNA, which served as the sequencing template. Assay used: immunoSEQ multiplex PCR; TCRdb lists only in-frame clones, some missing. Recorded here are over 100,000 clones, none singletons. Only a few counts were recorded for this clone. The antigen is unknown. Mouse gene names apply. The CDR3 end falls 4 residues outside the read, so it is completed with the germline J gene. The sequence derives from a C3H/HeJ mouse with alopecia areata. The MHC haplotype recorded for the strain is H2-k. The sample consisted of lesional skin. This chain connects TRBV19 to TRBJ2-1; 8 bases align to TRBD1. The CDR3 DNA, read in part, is TGTGCCAGCAGTCCCCAGGACAGGGTTTATGCT. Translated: CASSPQDRVYA. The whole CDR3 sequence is CASSPQDRVYAEQFF.